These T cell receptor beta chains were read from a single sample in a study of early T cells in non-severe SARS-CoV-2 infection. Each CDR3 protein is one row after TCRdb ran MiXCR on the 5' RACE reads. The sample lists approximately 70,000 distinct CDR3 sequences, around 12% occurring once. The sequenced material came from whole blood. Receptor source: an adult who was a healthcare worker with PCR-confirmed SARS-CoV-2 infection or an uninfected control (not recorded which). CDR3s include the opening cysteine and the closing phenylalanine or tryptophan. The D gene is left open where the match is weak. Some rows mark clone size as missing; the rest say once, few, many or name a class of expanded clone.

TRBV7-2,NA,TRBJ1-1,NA,CASSLAKGAGAFF,TGTGCCAGCAGCTTAGCGAAGGGAGCGGGAGCTTTCTTT
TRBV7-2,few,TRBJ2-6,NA,CASKKGDAGANVLTF,TGTGCCAGCAAAAAAGGGGACGCAGGGGCCAACGTCCTGACTTTC
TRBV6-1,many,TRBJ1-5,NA,CASRGPNQPQHF,TGTGCCAGCAGGGGCCCCAATCAGCCCCAGCATTTT
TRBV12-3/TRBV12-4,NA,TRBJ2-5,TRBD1,CASRSRTGVGETQYF,TGTGCCAGCAGATCCCGGACAGGGGTAGGAGAGACCCAGTACTTC
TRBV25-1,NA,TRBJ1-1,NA,CASSDRRNEAFF,TGTGCCAGCAGTGACCGGCGGAATGAAGCTTTCTTT
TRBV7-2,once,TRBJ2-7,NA,CASSLLNYEQYF,TGTGCCAGCAGCTTACTGAACTACGAGCAGTACTTC
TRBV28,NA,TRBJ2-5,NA,CASTSTPGSQETQYF,TGTGCCAGCACTTCAACCCCGGGCAGTCAAGAGACCCAGTACTTC
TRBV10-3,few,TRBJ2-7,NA,CAIRGSNEQYF,TGTGCCATCAGGGGGTCCAACGAGCAGTACTTC
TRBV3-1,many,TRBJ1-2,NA,CASSPRQEGAGYTF,TGTGCCAGCAGCCCCCGGCAAGAGGGTGCTGGCTACACCTTC
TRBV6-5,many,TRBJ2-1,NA,CASSSWVTHNEQFF,TGTGCCAGCAGTTCCTGGGTAACTCACAATGAGCAGTTCTTC
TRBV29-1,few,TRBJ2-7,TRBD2,CSVGGLAALEQYF,TGCAGCGTGGGCGGACTAGCGGCCCTCGAGCAGTACTTC
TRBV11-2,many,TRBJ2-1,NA,CASSLEYQGNEQFF,TGTGCCAGCAGCTTAGAATATCAGGGCAATGAGCAGTTCTTC
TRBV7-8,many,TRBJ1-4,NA,CASSSTGTTNEKLFF,TGTGCCAGCAGCTCCACAGGGACAACTAATGAAAAACTGTTTTTT
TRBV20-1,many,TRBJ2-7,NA,CSARFQGLPTYEQYF,TGCAGTGCTAGATTCCAGGGGTTGCCGACCTACGAGCAGTACTTC
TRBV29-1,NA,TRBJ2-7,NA,CSVEGTAYEQYF,TGCAGCGTTGAGGGGACGGCCTACGAGCAGTACTTC
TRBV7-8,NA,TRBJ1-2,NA,CASSSRTTHLNYGYTF,TGTGCCAGCAGCTCAAGGACGACCCACCTTAACTATGGCTACACCTTC
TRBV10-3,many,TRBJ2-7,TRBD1,CAISETDRGSYEQYF,TGTGCCATCAGTGAGACTGACAGGGGTTCTTACGAGCAGTACTTC
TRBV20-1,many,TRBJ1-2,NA,CSARDLDTTNYGYTF,TGCAGTGCTAGAGACTTGGACACAACTAACTATGGCTACACCTTC
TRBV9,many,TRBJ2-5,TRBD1,CASSVSGTGGEETQYF,TGTGCCAGCAGCGTCTCTGGGACAGGGGGCGAAGAGACCCAGTACTTC
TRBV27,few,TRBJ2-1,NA,CASSLPQGHEQFF,TGTGCCAGCAGTCTACCCCAGGGTCATGAGCAGTTCTTC
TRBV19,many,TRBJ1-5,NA,CASKVLAQGWPQHF,TGTGCCAGTAAGGTTCTTGCGCAGGGGTGGCCCCAGCATTTT
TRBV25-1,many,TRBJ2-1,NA,CASSEYFRRDEQFF,TGTGCCAGCAGTGAATATTTCCGCAGGGACGAGCAGTTCTTC
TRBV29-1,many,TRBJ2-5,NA,CSAGAGWGMVQETQYF,TGCAGCGCTGGGGCAGGGTGGGGTATGGTTCAAGAGACCCAGTACTTC
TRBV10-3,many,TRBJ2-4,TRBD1,CAISDPRQGIKNIQYF,TGTGCCATCAGTGACCCGAGACAGGGGATCAAAAACATTCAGTACTTC
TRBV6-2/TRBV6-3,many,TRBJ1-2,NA,CASTRSVRLGYTF,TGTGCCAGCACCCGATCAGTGCGACTTGGCTACACCTTC
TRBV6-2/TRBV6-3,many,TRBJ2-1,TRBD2,CASSYPTSANEQFF,TGTGCCAGCAGTTACCCGACTAGCGCGAATGAGCAGTTCTTC
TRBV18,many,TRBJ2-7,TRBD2,CASSPRTSVYEQYF,TGTGCCAGCTCACCACGGACTAGCGTCTACGAGCAGTACTTC